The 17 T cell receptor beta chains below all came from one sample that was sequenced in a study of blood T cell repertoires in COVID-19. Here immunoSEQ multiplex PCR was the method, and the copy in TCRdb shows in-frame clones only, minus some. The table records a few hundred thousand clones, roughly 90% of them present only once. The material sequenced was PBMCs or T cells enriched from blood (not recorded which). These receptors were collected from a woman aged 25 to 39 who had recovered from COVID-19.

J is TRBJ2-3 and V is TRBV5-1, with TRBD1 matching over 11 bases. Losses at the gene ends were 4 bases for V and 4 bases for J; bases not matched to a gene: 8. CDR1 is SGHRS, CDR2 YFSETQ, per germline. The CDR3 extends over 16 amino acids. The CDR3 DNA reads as TGCGCCAGCAGCCCGGGGACAGGGGGACTCCCAGATACGCAGTATTTT. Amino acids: CASSPGTGGLPDTQYF.

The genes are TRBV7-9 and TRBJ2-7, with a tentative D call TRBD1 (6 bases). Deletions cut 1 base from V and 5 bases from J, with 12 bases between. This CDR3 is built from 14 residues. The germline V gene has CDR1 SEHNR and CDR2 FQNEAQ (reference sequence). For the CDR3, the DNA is TGTGCCAGCAGCTTAGGTTCAGGGGTCCACGAGCAGTACTTC. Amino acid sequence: CASSLGSGVHEQYF.

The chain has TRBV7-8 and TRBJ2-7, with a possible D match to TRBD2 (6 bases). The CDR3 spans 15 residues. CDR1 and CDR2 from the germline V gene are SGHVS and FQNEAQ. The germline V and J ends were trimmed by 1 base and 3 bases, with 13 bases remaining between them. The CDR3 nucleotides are TGTGCCAGCAGCTTAGACGGGGGACGAGACTACGAGCAGTACTTC. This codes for CASSLDGGRDYEQYF.

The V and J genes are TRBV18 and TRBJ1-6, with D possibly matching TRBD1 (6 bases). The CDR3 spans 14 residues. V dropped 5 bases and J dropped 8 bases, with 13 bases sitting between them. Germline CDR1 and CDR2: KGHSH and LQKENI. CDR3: CASSDQGSHSPLHF. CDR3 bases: TGTGCCAGCTCAGACCAGGGGTCTCATTCACCCCTCCACTTT.

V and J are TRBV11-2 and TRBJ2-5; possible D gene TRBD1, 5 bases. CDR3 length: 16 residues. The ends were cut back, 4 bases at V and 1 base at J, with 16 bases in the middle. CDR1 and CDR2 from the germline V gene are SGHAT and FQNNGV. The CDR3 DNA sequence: TGTGCCAGCAGCTACGATAGCAGGACACCCCAAGAGACCCAGTACTTC. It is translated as CASSYDSRTPQETQYF.

The CDR3: CASSATGGGTEAFF. In nucleotides, the CDR3 is TGTGCCAGTAGTGCGACAGGGGGGGGCACTGAAGCTTTCTTT. The V gene is TRBV19, the J gene TRBJ1-1, with 9 positions matching TRBD1. There are 14 residues in the CDR3. Per the germline V gene, CDR1 is LNHDA and CDR2 is SQIVND (reference sequence). J gave up 4 bases and V 5 bases, and 5 bases lay outside the gene matches.

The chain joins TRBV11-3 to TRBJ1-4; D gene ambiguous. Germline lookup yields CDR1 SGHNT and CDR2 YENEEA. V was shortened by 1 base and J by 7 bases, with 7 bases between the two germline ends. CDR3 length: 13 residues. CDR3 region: CASSLGAGEKLFF. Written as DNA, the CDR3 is TGTGCCAGCAGCTTAGGAGCAGGTGAAAAACTGTTTTTT. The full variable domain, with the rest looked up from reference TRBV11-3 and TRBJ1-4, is EAGVVQSPRYKIIEKKQPVAFWCNPISGHNTLYWYLQNLGQGPELLIRYENEEAVDDSQLPKDRFSAERLKGVDSTLKIQPAELGDSAVYLCASSLGAGEKLFFGSGTQLSVL.

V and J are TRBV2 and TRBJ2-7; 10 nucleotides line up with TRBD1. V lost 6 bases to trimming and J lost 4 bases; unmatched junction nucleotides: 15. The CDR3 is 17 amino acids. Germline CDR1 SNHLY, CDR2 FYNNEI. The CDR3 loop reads CASRGHDRDRGRYEQYF. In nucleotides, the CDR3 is TGTGCCAGCAGGGGCCACGATCGGGACAGGGGCAGGTACGAGCAGTACTTC. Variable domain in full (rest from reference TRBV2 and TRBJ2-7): EPEVTQTPSHQVTQMGQEVILRCVPISNHLYFYWYRQILGQKVEFLVSFYNNEISEKSEIFDDQFSVERPDGSNFTLKIRSTKLEDSAMYFCASRGHDRDRGRYEQYFGPGTRLTVT.

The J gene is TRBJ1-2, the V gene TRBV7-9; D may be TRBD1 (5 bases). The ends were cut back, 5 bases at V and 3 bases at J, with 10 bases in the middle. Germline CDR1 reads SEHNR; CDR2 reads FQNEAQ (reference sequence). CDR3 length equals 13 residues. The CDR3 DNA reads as TGTGCCAGCAGCCCAACAGGAGACTATGGCTACACCTTC. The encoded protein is CASSPTGDYGYTF.

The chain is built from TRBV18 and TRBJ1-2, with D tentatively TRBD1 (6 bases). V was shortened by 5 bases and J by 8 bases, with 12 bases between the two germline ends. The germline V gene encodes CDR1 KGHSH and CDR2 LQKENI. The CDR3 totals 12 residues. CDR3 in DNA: TGTGCCAGCTCAGCCCAGGGGTCCGGCTACACCTTC. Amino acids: CASSAQGSGYTF.

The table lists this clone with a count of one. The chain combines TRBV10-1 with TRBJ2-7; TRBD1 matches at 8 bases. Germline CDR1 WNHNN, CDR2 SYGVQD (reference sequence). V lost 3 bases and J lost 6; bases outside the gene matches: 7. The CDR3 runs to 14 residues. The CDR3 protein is CASSDTGGSSEQYF. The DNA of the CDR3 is TGCGCCAGCAGTGACACAGGGGGTAGTAGCGAGCAGTACTTC.

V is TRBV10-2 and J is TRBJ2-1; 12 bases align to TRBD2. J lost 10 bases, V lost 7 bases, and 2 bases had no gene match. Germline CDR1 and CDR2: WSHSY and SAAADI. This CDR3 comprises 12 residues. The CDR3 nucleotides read TGCGCCAGCACGACTAGCGGGGGAGAGCAGTTCTTC. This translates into CASTTSGGEQFF.

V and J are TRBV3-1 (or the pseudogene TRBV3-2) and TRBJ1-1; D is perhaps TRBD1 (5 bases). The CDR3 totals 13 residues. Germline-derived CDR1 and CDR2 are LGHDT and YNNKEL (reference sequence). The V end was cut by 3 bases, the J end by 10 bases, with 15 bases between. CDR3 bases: TGTGCCAGCAGCCAGGGACTTTCGGATGGAGCTTTCTTT. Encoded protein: CASSQGLSDGAFF.

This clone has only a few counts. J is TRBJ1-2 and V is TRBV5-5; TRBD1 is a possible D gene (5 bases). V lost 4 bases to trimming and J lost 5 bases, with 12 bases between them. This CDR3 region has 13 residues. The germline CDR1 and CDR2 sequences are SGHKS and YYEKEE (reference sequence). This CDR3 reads CASSKEQVYGYTF. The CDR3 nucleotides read TGTGCCAGCAGCAAAGAACAGGTTTATGGCTACACCTTC.

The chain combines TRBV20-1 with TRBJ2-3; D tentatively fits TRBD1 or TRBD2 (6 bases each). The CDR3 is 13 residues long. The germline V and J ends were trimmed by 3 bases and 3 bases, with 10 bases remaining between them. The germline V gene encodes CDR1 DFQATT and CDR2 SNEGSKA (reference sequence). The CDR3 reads CSASGGPTDTQYF. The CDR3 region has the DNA TGCAGTGCTAGTGGGGGGCCGACAGATACGCAGTATTTT.

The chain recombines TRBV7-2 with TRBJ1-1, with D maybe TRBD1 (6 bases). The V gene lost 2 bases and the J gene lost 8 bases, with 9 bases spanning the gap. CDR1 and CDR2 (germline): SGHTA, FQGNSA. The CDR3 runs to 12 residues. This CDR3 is CASSLFGTEAFF. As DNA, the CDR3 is TGTGCCAGCAGCTTATTTGGGACAGAAGCTTTCTTT.

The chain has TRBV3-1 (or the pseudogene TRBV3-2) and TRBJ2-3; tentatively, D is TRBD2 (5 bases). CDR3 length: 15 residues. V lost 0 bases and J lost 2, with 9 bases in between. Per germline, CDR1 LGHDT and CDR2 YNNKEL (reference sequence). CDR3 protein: CASSQDLANTDTQYF. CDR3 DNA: TGTGCCAGCAGCCAAGACCTAGCCAACACAGATACGCAGTATTTT.